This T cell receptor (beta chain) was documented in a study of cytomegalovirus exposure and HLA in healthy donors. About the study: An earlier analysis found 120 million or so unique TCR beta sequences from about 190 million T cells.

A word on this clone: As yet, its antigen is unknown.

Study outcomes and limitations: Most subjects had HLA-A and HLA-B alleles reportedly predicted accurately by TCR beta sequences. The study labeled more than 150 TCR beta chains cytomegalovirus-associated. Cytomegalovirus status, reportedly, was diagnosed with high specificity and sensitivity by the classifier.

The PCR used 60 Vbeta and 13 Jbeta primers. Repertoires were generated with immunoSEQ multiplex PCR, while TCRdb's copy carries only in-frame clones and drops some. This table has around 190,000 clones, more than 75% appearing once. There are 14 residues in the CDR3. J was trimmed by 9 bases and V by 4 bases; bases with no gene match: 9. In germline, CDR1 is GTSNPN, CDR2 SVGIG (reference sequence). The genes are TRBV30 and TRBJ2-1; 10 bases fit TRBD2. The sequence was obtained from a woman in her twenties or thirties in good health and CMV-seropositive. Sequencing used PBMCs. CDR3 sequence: CAWNLAGVGGEQFF. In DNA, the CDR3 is TGTGCCTGGAACCTAGCGGGGGTGGGCGGTGAGCAGTTCTTC.